The 24 T cell receptor beta chains presented below share a single source sample, sequenced in a study of blood T cell repertoires in COVID-19. Generated by immunoSEQ multiplex PCR, the TCRdb table keeps only in-frame clones and is missing some. Of tens of thousands of clones detected, about 88% appear once; the ten largest clones hold 6.5% to 8%. Material: peripheral blood. The receptor source for this set is a human donor with active COVID-19. The donor label of this sample is uncertain.

This clone showed up just once. This sequence joins TRBV6-5 and TRBJ2-7, with 7 bases that match TRBD2. The V segment lost 8 bases and the J segment 1 base; nucleotides outside the gene matches: 2. The germline CDR1 and CDR2 sequences are MNHEY and SVGAGI. The CDR3 consists of 12 residues. Written as DNA, the CDR3 is TGTGCCAGCGTTAGCGGGTCCTACGAGCAGTACTTC. Protein: CASVSGSYEQYF.

This clone was detected once. V gene TRBV10-1 combines with J gene TRBJ1-1, with 8 bases aligning to TRBD1. The germline V gene encodes CDR1 WNHNN and CDR2 SYGVQD (reference sequence). V gave up 4 bases and J gave up 3 bases; unmatched junction bases: 7. The CDR3 is 15 residues long. The CDR3 DNA reads as TGCGCCAGCAGTGTGCGACCGGACAGGGACACTGAAGCTTTCTTT. The encoded protein is CASSVRPDRDTEAFF.

The chain uses TRBV6-2 or TRBV6-3 and TRBJ1-5; tentative D call: TRBD1 (5 bases). This CDR3 contains 15 residues. V dropped 2 bases and J dropped 3 bases, with 11 bases sitting between them. The germline CDR1 and CDR2 sequences are MNHEY and SVGEGT. This CDR3 is CASSYADSYNQPQHF. CDR3 nucleotides: TGTGCCAGCAGTTACGCTGACAGCTACAATCAGCCCCAGCATTTT.

This sequence joins TRBV28 and TRBJ2-5; 10 bases are shared with TRBD1. The junction had 3 bases not matched to a gene; V was cut back by 6 bases and J by 5 bases. The length of the CDR3 is 13 residues. Germline CDR1 is MDHEN and CDR2 is SYDVKM. CDR3: CASRTTGGETQYF. In nucleotides, the CDR3 is TGTGCCAGCAGAACGACAGGGGGCGAGACCCAGTACTTC.

This chain uses TRBV29-1 with TRBJ2-3; 7 bases are shared with TRBD2. The CDR3 is 12 amino acids. V was clipped by 4 bases and J by 6 bases; unmatched bases: 4. Germline lookup yields CDR1 SQVTM and CDR2 ANQGSEA. The CDR3 nucleotides are TGCAGCGTTGCGGGGGGTCGGGATACGCAGTATTTT. It encodes CSVAGGRDTQYF.

The genes are TRBV6-6 and TRBJ1-6; 9 nucleotides agree with TRBD1. V was clipped by 0 bases and J by 8 bases; unmatched bases: 5. From germline, CDR1 is MNHNY and CDR2 SVGAGI (reference sequence). CDR3 length: 16 amino acids. The CDR3 region is CASSYSIRTGDSPLHF. In nucleotides, the CDR3 is TGTGCCAGCAGTTACTCGATTCGGACAGGGGATTCACCCCTCCACTTT.

This sequence joins TRBV5-1 and TRBJ1-3; unclear D gene. The CDR3 loop spans 13 amino acids. Trimming shortened V by 4 bases and J by 4 bases, and 9 bases separated the two germline ends. CDR1 and CDR2 from the germline V gene are SGHRS and YFSETQ. The CDR3: CASSVGIGNTIYF. The CDR3, as DNA: TGCGCCAGCAGCGTCGGTATAGGAAACACCATATATTTT.

CDR3 in amino acids: CASSQTSGQYNEQFF. CDR3 in DNA: TGTGCCAGCAGTCAGACTAGCGGTCAGTACAATGAGCAGTTCTTC. This chain uses TRBV7-3 with TRBJ2-1; 9 bases align to TRBD2. This CDR3 comprises 15 residues. Germline V gives CDR1 SGHTA, CDR2 FQGTGA. V shed 6 bases and J 4 bases; nucleotides not matched to a gene: 7.

A few counts support this clone. This chain joins TRBV5-8 and TRBJ2-3; 8 bases align to TRBD2. V shed 2 bases and J 1 base; nucleotides not matched to a gene: 0. This CDR3 has 14 residues. Germline CDR1 reads SGHTS; CDR2 reads YDEGEE. The CDR3 here is CASSLLAGTDTQYF. The CDR3 coding sequence is TGTGCCAGCAGCTTACTAGCGGGCACAGATACGCAGTATTTT.

V usage is TRBV6-5 and J usage is TRBJ1-2; no reliable D call. This CDR3 is built from 14 residues. The V and J ends lost 6 bases and 4 bases respectively, with 15 bases between them. CDR1 MNHEY and CDR2 SVGAGI come from the germline V gene. This CDR3 reads CASRKSAGGYGYTF. In nucleotides, the CDR3 is TGTGCCAGCAGAAAGTCAGCCGGCGGCTATGGCTACACCTTC.

The chain links TRBV9 to TRBJ1-4; 8 bases agree with TRBD1. The CDR3 consists of 13 residues. The germline V gene encodes CDR1 SGDLS and CDR2 YYNGEE. Trimming cost V 3 bases and J 5 bases; bases outside gene matches: 0. Here the CDR3 reads CASSDRGNEKLFF. The CDR3 DNA reads as TGTGCCAGCAGCGACAGGGGGAATGAAAAACTGTTTTTT.

CDR3 residues: CASRTSGTYEQYF. The CDR3 DNA reads as TGTGCCAGCAGGACTAGCGGGACCTACGAGCAGTACTTC. J is TRBJ2-7 and V is TRBV2; 11 bases are a match to TRBD2. This CDR3 contains 13 residues. V was pared by 6 bases and J by 2 bases, with 0 bases of the junction left unmatched. Germline values: CDR1 SNHLY, CDR2 FYNNEI.

V and J are TRBV11-2 and TRBJ2-1, with D tentatively TRBD2 (5 bases). This CDR3 region has 14 residues. Trimming removed 1 base from V and 2 bases from J, with 6 bases in between. Germline V gene sequence: CDR1 SGHAT, CDR2 FQNNGV. CDR3 sequence: CASSLVGTYNEQFF. The CDR3, as DNA: TGTGCCAGCAGCTTAGTCGGGACCTACAATGAGCAGTTCTTC.

V usage is TRBV6-5 and J usage is TRBJ2-2; 9 bases line up with TRBD2. The CDR3 length is 15 residues. V was clipped by 7 bases and J by 4 bases; unmatched bases: 7. Germline V gives CDR1 MNHEY, CDR2 SVGAGI. The CDR3 DNA sequence: TGTGCCAGCACCCGACTAGCGGAGTTCACCGGGGAGCTGTTTTTT. Protein product: CASTRLAEFTGELFF.

The chain employs TRBV5-1 and TRBJ1-2; TRBD1 aligns across 8 bases. Germline V gene sequence: CDR1 SGHRS, CDR2 YFSETQ. The CDR3 is made up of 15 amino acids. The ends lost 4 bases at V and 7 bases at J; junction bases unmatched: 12. CDR3 in DNA: TGCGCCAGCAGCGAGGACAGGGCATTTTTAGGTGGCTACACCTTC. It yields the protein CASSEDRAFLGGYTF.

V and J are TRBV10-3 and TRBJ1-4; no firm D call. This CDR3 is built from 14 residues. Trimming cost V 4 bases and J 0 bases, with 6 bases left between them. The germline gives CDR1 ENHRY, CDR2 SYGVKD. The CDR3 region has the DNA TGTGCCATCAGTGCCCAATCAACTAATGAAAAACTGTTTTTT. This gives the protein CAISAQSTNEKLFF.

The chain carries TRBV7-9 and TRBJ2-7; the match to TRBD1 covers 10 bases. Germline values: CDR1 SEHNR, CDR2 FQNEAQ (reference sequence). Trimming at V came to 4 bases and at J to 2 bases, leaving 8 bases not matched to a gene. This CDR3 is built from 16 residues. CDR3: CASSSTGTGAAYEQYF. The CDR3 region has the DNA TGTGCCAGCAGCTCCACCGGGACAGGGGCCGCCTACGAGCAGTACTTC.

The chain links TRBV28 to TRBJ2-1; the match to TRBD1 covers 12 bases. The germline gives CDR1 MDHEN, CDR2 SYDVKM. V trimming: 5 bases; J trimming: 9 bases; junction bases outside the gene matches: 8. The CDR3 has 15 amino acids. The CDR3 region is CASSGPGQGAFEQFF. In nucleotides, the CDR3 is TGTGCCAGCAGTGGACCGGGACAGGGGGCTTTTGAGCAGTTCTTC.

This clone was recorded once. The chain is built from TRBV20-1 and TRBJ1-2, with D perhaps matching TRBD1 (5 bases). This CDR3 is built from 17 residues. V was trimmed by 3 bases and J by 4 bases, leaving 24 bases between them. From germline, CDR1 is DFQATT and CDR2 SNEGSKA (reference sequence). The CDR3 loop reads CSASTRALDNWAYGYTF. CDR3 DNA: TGCAGTGCTAGTACTCGTGCCTTGGACAATTGGGCCTATGGCTACACCTTC.

The chain has TRBV5-1 and TRBJ1-4; TRBD1 matches 8 bases. Germline values: CDR1 SGHRS, CDR2 YFSETQ. With 1 base clipped from V and 4 bases from J, the junction kept 3 bases outside the gene matches. The length of the CDR3 is 15 residues. The CDR3 DNA is TGCGCCAGCAGCTTGACAGGGGGTAGTAATGAAAAACTGTTTTTT. Residues: CASSLTGGSNEKLFF.

J is TRBJ2-1 and V is TRBV24-1; no firm D call. The V end was cut by 4 bases, the J end by 6 bases, with 9 bases between. This CDR3 is built from 13 residues. Germline lookup yields CDR1 KGHDR and CDR2 SFDVKD. CDR3: CATSDMLGNEQFF. The CDR3 DNA sequence: TGTGCCACCAGTGACATGCTAGGCAATGAGCAGTTCTTC.

The genes are TRBV5-3 and TRBJ2-3, with D possibly matching TRBD1 (5 bases). TRBV5-3 is an ORF; its function is uncertain. This CDR3 contains 15 residues. Deletions cut 0 bases from V and 6 bases from J, with 14 bases between. The CDR3 loop reads CARSLDRKRRDTQYF. The CDR3 nucleotides read TGTGCCAGAAGCTTGGACAGGAAAAGAAGGGATACGCAGTATTTT.

The chain couples TRBV28 to TRBJ1-2; TRBD1 might be the D (5 bases). Trimming shortened V by 0 bases and J by 4 bases, and 9 bases separated the two germline ends. This CDR3 has 14 amino acids. Germline CDR1 MDHEN, CDR2 SYDVKM. CDR3 sequence (DNA): TGTGCCAGCAGTTTATGGGACAACATCTATGGCTACACCTTC. It is translated as CASSLWDNIYGYTF.

This chain joins TRBV6-1 and TRBJ2-3; a possible D gene is TRBD2 (5 bases). From germline, CDR1 is MNHNS and CDR2 SASEGT. The V end lost 4 bases, the J end lost 1 base, and 15 bases lay between the germline ends. The CDR3 covers 16 residues. CDR3 sequence: CASSGVVGRGTDTQYF. The CDR3 coding sequence is TGTGCCAGCAGTGGGGTCGTAGGGCGGGGCACAGATACGCAGTATTTT.